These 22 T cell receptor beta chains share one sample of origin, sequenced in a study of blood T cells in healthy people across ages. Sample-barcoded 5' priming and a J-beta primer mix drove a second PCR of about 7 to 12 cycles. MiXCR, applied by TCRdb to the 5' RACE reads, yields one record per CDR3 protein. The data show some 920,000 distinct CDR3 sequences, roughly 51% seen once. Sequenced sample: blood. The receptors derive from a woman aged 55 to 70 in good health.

This chain's CDR3 is CASHTGTGKETQYF. The CDR3 nucleotides are TGTGCCAGCCACACCGGGACAGGAAAAGAGACCCAGTACTTC. The chain couples TRBV28 to TRBJ2-4; 8 bases are a match to TRBD1. The better agreement between TRBJ2-5 and the DNA end casts doubt on the J call. The CDR3 length is 14 residues. Looked up from germline, CDR1 is MDHEN and CDR2 is SYDVKM.

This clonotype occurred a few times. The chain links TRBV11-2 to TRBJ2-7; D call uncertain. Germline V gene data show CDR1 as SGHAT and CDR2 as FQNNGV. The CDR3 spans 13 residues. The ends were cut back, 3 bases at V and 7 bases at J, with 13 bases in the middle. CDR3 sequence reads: CASSLTSIGEQYF. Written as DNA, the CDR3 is TGTGCCAGCAGCTTGACGTCGATAGGGGAGCAGTACTTC.

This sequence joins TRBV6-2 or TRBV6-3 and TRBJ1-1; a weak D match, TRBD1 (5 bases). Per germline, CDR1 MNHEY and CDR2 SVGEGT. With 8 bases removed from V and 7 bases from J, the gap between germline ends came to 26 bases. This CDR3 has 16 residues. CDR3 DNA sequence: TGTGCCAGCTCCAGCAAGGGGCGGTCGCACCGATTTGAAGCTTTCTTT. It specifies CASSSKGRSHRFEAFF.

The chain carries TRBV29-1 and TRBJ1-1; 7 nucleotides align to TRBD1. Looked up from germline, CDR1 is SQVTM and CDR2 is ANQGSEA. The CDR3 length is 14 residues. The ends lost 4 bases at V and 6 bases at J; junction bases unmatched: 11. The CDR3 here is CSVAKNRGRAEAFF. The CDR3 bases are TGCAGCGTTGCTAAGAACAGGGGACGGGCTGAAGCTTTCTTT.

CDR3 sequence (DNA): TGTGCCAGCAGCCAAGGGTTTAGCGGGAGGGCCGGTGAGAGAGATACGCAGTATTTT. This encodes CASSQGFSGRAGERDTQYF. The gene calls are TRBV3-1 and TRBJ2-3; TRBD2 agrees at 11 bases. Germline-derived CDR1 and CDR2 are LGHDT and YNNKEL (reference sequence). V was pared by 1 base and J by 5 bases, with 14 bases of the junction left unmatched. The CDR3 runs to 19 residues.

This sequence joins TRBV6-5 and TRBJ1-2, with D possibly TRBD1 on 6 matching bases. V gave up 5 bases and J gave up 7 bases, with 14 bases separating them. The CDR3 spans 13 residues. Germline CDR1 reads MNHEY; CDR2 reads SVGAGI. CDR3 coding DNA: TGTGCCAGCAGTGTCCAGGGGTGGGGTGGCTACACCTTC. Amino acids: CASSVQGWGGYTF.

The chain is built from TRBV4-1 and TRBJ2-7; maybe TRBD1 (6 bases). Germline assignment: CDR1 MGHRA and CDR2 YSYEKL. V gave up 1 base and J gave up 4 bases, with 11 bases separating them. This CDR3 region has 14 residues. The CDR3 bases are TGCGCCAGCAGCCAAGTTGAGGGGACATACGAGCAGTACTTC. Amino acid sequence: CASSQVEGTYEQYF.

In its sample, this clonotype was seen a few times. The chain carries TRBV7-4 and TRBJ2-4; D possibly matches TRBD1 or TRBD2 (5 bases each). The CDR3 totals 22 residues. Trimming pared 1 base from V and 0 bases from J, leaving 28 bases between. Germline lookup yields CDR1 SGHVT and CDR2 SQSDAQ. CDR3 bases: TGTGCCAGCAGCTTAGGGCCCCAGAAGGTCGGGGCTCCTCATCTAGCCAAAAACATTCAGTACTTC. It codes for CASSLGPQKVGAPHLAKNIQYF.

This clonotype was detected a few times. CDR3 loop: CASSLGPIWTYEQYF. CDR3 DNA sequence: TGTGCCAGCTCACTCGGCCCCATTTGGACCTACGAGCAGTACTTC. The chain combines TRBV18 with TRBJ2-7; no firm D call. The CDR3 runs to 15 residues. Germline V gene sequence: CDR1 KGHSH, CDR2 LQKENI. V gave up 4 bases and J gave up 2 bases, with 15 bases separating them. The variable domain in full, with the rest retrieved from reference TRBV18 and TRBJ2-7, is NAGVMQNPRHLVRRRGQEARLRCSPMKGHSHVYWYRQLPEEGLKFMVYLQKENIIDESGMPKERFSAEFPKEGPSILRIQQVVRGDSAAYFCASSLGPIWTYEQYFGPGTRLTVT.

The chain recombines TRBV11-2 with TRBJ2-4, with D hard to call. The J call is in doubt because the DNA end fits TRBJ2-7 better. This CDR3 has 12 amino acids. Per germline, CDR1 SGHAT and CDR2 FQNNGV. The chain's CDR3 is CASSSYSDEQYF. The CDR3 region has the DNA TGTGCCAGCAGCTCCTACAGTGACGAGCAGTACTTC.

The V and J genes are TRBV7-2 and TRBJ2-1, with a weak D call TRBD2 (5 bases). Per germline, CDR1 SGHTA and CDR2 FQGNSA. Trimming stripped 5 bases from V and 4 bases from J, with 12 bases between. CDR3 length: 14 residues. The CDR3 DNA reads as TGTGCCAGCAGCAAAGCGGTCCGTTACAATGAGCAGTTCTTC. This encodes CASSKAVRYNEQFF.

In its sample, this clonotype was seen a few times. The CDR3 region is CSPRGQGGSYGYTF. CDR3 nucleotides: TGCAGCCCCCGAGGGCAGGGAGGCAGCTATGGCTACACCTTC. The chain couples TRBV20-1 to TRBJ1-2; D perhaps matches TRBD1 (5 bases). The germline V gene has CDR1 DFQATT and CDR2 SNEGSKA (reference sequence). The CDR3 is 14 amino acids.

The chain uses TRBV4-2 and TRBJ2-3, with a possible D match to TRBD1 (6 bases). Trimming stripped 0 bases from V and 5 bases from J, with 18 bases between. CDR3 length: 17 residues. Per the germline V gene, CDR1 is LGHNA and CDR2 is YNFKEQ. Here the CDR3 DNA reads TGTGCCAGCAGCCAAGATCAGGGGCTAGTCATAAAAGATACGCAGTATTTT. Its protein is CASSQDQGLVIKDTQYF.

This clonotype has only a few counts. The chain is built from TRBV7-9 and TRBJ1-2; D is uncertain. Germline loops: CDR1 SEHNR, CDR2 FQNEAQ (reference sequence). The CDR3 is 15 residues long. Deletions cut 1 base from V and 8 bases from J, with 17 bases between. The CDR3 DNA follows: TGTGCCAGCAGCTTAGGGGTTGGGGTGCCGGACGGCTACACCTTC. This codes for CASSLGVGVPDGYTF.

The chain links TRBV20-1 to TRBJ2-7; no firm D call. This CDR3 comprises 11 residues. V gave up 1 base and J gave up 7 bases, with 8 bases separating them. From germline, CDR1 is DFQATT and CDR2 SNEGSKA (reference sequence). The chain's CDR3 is CSARGPEEQYF. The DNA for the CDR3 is TGCAGTGCTAGAGGGCCGGAGGAGCAGTACTTC.

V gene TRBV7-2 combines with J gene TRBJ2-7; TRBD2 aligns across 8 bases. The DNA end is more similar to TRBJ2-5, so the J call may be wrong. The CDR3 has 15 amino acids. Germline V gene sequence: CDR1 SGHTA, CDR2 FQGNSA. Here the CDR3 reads CASSPEVSLAGTQYF. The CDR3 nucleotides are TGTGCCAGCAGCCCCGAGGTCTCCCTAGCGGGGACCCAGTACTTC.

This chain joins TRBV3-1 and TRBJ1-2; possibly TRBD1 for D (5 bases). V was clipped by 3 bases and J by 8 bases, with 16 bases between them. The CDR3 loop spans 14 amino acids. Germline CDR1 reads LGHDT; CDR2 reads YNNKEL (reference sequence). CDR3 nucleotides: TGTGCCAGCAGCCAGGGAGGGGCCAATTGGGGCTACACCTTC. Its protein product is CASSQGGANWGYTF. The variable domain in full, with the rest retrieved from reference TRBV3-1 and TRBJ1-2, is DTAVSQTPKYLVTQMGNDKSIKCEQNLGHDTMYWYKQDSKKFLKIMFSYNNKELIINETVPNRFSPKSPDKAHLNLHINSLELGDSAVYFCASSQGGANWGYTFGSGTRLTVV.

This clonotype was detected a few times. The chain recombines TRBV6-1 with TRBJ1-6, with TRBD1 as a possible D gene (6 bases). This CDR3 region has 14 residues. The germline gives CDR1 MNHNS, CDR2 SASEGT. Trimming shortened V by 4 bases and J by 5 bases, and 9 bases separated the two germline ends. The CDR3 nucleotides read TGTGCCAGCAGTGTAGGGGGACATAATTCACCCCTCCACTTT. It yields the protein CASSVGGHNSPLHF.

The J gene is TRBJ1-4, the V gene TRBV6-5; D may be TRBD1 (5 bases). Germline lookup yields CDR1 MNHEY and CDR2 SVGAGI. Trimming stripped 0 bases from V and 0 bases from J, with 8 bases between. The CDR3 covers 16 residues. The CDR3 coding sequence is TGTGCCAGCAGTTACTCGTGGGGGGCAACTAATGAAAAACTGTTTTTT. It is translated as CASSYSWGATNEKLFF.

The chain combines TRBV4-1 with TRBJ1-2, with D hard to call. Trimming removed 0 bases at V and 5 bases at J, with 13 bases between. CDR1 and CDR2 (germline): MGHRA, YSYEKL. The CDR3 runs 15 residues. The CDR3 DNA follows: TGCGCCAGCAGCCAAGATGAGGGTGGGAATTATGGCTACACCTTC. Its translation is CASSQDEGGNYGYTF.

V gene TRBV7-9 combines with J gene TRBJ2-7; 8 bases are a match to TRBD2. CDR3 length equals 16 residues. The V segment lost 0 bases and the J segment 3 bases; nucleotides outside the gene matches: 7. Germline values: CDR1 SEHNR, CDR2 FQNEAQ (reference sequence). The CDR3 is CASSLALGLANYEQYF. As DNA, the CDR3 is TGTGCCAGCAGCTTAGCGCTAGGACTAGCCAACTACGAGCAGTACTTC.

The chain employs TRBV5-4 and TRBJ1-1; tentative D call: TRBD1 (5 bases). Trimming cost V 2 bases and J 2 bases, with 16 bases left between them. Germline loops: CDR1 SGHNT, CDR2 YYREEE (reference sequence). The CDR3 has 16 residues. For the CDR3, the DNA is TGTGCCAGCAGCTTCGGGCCGGCCAGGGCCAACACTGAAGCTTTCTTT. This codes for CASSFGPARANTEAFF.